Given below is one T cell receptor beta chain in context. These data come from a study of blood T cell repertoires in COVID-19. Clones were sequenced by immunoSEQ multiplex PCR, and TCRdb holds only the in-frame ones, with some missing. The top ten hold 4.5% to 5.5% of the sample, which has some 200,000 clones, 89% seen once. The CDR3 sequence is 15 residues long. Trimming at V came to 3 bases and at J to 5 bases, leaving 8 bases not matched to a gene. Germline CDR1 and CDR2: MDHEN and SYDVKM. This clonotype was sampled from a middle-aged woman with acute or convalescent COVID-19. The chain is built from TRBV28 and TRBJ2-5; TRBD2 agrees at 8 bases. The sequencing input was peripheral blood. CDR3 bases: TGTGCCAGCAGTTTGACCCCTCCGGGGGGGGAGACCCAGTACTTC. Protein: CASSLTPPGGETQYF.